This record looks at one T cell receptor beta chain sequence and its context. Its antigen is not yet known. One base away there is no much larger clone; base qualities are not given. RNA from unsorted whole blood was extracted with TRIzol reagent, and germline DNA was obtained with the DNeasy Blood & Tissue kit. At the time of sampling, the patients had chronic HBV infection and had not received any treatment. Roughly 4 milliliters of peripheral blood were collected into K2EDTA tubes before surgery. Unmatched junction bases come to 10, with V trimmed by 4 bases and J by 4 bases. In the germline V gene (reference sequence), CDR1 corresponds to SGHNT and CDR2 to YYREEE. The CDR3 covers 16 residues, taking in both the cysteine and the phenylalanine. CDR3 DNA only is kept here, 48 bases in frame from base 1. TCRbeta-specific cDNA was reverse-transcribed from roughly 500 ng total RNA using a constant-region primer and ProtoScript II reverse transcriptase. Construction of the TCRbeta libraries relied on three nested rounds of multiplex PCR, following a slightly modified ARM-PCR procedure. Multiplex TRBV1-TRBV30 forward primers and a Cbeta reverse primer were used in the first two PCR rounds, each of which was run for 10 cycles. A final 25-cycle PCR with Deep VentR polymerase added sample barcodes and Illumina adapters. Before sequencing, amplicons of 200-500 bp were purified from gel using a QIAquick gel extraction kit. The TCRbeta amplicons were sequenced with 250-bp paired-end reads on an Illumina HiSeq 2500. The source study handled its data this way. Quality trimming of reads was performed with Trimmomatic v0.33, and paired reads were merged with FLASH v1.2.11 so that full CDR3 sequences could be recovered. V, D and J germline segments were assigned to the rearranged TCRbeta sequences by MiGEC v1.2.1b. Clonotype statistics, along with Shannon-Wiener diversity indices, were calculated using VDJtools v1.0.0. To reduce sampling bias, subsequent analyses other than the diversity analysis used only the 250 most abundant clonotypes in each sample. TCRdb trimmed public reads at Q25 via fastp, called clones via MiXCR and kept in-frame beta chains. Under each unique CDR3 protein, matching rows form one entry showing the most common genes and DNA. The V and J calls follow TCRdb's processing rather than the paper's. Present in this sample are about 180,000 distinct CDR3 sequences, about 60% of which were seen just once. The top ten constitute under 75% of the sample.

This entry is derived from a study of tumor-infiltrating lymphocytes in primary liver carcinoma listed by TCRdb under 2017. With regard to the full study: Surgical resection was performed in China between 2015 and early 2016 on four to six patients with histopathologically diagnosed primary liver carcinoma. Repertoires from technical replicates were highly reproducible, with mean shared-clone rates about 0.88 and correlation coefficients above 0.98. The tumors of the five patients were staged as T1-T3 N0M0, with maximum diameters ranging from about 4.2 to 11 cm. TCRbeta repertoire sequencing covered some 35 specimens from 5 patients: around 25 tumor regions, 5 adjacent noncancerous liver tissues and 5 peripheral blood samples. Roughly 3.65 to 7.13 million productive TCRbeta reads were obtained per sample, and no significant difference in read depth was found between tissue types. TCRbeta repertoire sequencing, expression microarrays and whole-exome sequencing were combined in the study across five regions of each liver tumor, with adjacent normal tissue and blood also included. Hepatocellular carcinoma (four) or combined HCC and intrahepatic cholangiocarcinoma (one) was present in the five patients, who were three men and two women aged 30 to 69 years.

Results the study describes overall, beyond this receptor: The top 250 clones made up a significantly larger repertoire fraction in tumors than in blood (p = 0.039). Since the samples were bulk and unsorted, there was no way to compare CD4+ and CD8+ T cell repertoires. Only four or five patients were included in the study, and the authors note that the findings should be validated in a larger study. Repertoire overlap was higher between tumor regions (mean roughly 35%) than tumor-adjacent (approximately 17%) or tumor-blood (about 15%) pairs, consistent with antigen-driven expansion. Only the TCR beta chain was sequenced, so true repertoire diversity is likely underestimated because unpaired alpha chains were not captured.

Sequenced sample: peripheral blood. The receptor chain draws on TRBV5-4 and TRBJ2-2; TRBD2 agrees with 7 junctional bases. This receptor was identified in a man in his forties with primary liver carcinoma and hepatitis B virus infection. The nucleotides are TGTGCCAGCAGCGGGGGGGGGTGGACGTCCACCGGGGAGCTGTTTTTT. The resulting protein is CASSGGGWTSTGELFF.